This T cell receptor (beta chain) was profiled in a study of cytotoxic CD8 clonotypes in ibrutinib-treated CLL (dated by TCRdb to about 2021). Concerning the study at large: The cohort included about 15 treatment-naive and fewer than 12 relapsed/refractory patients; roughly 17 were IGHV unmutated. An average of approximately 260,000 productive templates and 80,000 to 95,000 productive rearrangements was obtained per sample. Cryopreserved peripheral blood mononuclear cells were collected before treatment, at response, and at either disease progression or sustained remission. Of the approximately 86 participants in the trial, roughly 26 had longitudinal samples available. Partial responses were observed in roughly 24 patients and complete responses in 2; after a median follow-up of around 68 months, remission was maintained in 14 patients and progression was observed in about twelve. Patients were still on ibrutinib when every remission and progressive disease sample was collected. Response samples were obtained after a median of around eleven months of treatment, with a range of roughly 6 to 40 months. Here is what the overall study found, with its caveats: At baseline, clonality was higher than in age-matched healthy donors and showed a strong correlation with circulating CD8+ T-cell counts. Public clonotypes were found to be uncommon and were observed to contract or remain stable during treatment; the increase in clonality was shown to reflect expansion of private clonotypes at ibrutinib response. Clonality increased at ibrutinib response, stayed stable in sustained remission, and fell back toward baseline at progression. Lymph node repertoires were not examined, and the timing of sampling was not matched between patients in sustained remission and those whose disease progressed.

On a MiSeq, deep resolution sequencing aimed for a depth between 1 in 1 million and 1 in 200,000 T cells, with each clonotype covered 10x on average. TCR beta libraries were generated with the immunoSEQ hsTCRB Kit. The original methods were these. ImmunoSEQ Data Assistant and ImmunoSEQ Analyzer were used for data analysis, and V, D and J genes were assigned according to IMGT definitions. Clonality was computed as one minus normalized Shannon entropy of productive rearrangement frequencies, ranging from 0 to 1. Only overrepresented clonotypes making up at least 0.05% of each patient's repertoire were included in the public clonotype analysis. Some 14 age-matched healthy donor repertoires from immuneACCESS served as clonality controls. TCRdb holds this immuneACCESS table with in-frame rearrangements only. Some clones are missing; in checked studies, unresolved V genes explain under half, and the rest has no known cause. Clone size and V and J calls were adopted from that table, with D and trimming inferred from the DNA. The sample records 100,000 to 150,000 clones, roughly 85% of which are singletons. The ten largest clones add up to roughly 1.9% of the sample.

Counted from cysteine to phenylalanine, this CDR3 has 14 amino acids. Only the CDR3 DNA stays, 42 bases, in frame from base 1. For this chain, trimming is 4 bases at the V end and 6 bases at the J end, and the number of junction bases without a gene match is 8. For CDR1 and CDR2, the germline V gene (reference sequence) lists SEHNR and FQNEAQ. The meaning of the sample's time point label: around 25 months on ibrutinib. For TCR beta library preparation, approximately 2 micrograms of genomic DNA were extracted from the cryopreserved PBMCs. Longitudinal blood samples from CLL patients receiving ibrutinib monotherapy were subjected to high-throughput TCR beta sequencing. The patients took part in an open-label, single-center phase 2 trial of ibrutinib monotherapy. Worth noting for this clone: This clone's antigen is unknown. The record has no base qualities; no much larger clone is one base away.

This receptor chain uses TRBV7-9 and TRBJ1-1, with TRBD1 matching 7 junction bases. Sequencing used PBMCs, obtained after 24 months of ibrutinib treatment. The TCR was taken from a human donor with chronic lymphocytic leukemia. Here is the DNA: TGTGCCAGCAGCTGGCAAGACAGGGCTTCTGAAGCTTTCTTT. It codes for CASSWQDRASEAFF.